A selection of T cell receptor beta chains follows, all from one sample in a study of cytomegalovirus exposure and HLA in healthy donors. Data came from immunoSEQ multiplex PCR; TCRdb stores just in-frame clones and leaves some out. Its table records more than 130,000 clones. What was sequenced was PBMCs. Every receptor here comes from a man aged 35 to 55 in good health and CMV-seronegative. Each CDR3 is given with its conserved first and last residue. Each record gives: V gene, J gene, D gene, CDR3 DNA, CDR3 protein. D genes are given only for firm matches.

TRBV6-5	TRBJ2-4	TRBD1	TGTGCCAGCAGTGGACAGGGGGACGCCAAAAACATTCAGTACTTC	CASSGQGDAKNIQYF
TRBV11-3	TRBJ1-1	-	TGTGCCAGCAGCTTCGGGTTGGGCACTGAAGCTTTCTTT	CASSFGLGTEAFF
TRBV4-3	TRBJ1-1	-	TGCGCCAGCAGCCAGGCGGCCGGGACAAGGAACACTGAAGCTTTCTTT	CASSQAAGTRNTEAFF
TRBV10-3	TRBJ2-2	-	TGTGCCGTTAACGGGGGACCCAACACCGGGGAGCTGTTTTTT	CAVNGGPNTGELFF
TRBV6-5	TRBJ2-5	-	TGTGCCAGCAGTTTGCAGGGGCCGGAAGAGACCCAGTACTTC	CASSLQGPEETQYF
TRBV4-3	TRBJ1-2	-	TGCGCCAGCAGCCAAGATGGGGCAGGGGCGGATGGCTACACCTTC	CASSQDGAGADGYTF
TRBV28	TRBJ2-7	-	TGTGCCAGCAGTTTAGGGCAGTCCGACGAGCAGTACTTC	CASSLGQSDEQYF
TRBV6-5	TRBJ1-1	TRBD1	TGTGCCAGCAGTTACTCAAGGGGGCTAGGCACTGAAGCTTTCTTT	CASSYSRGLGTEAFF
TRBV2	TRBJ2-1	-	TGTGCCAGCAGTGGGCTCGAGGGCGCCTACAATGAGCAGTTCTTC	CASSGLEGAYNEQFF
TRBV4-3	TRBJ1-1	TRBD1	TGCGCCAGCAGCCAAGCCGGGACAGGGATGAACACTGAAGCTTTCTTT	CASSQAGTGMNTEAFF
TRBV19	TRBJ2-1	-	TGTGCCAGTAGAACGGGGGTTTACAATGAGCAGTTCTTC	CASRTGVYNEQFF
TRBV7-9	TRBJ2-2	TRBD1	TGTGCCAGCAGTACAGGGGGCGCGAACACCGGGGAGCTGTTTTTT	CASSTGGANTGELFF
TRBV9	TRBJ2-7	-	TGTGCCAGCAGCTCCACCCCGGGAGAGGGGAACGGCGGGGCCTTCTACGAGCAGTACTTC	CASSSTPGEGNGGAFYEQYF
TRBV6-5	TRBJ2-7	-	TGTGCCAGCAGTTCGGGAACAGGGTCCTACGAGCAGTACTTC	CASSSGTGSYEQYF
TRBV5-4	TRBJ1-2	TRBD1	TGTGCCAGCAGCCGACCGGGACAGAGTTTCTATGGCTACACCTTC	CASSRPGQSFYGYTF
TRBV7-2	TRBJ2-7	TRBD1	TGTGCCAGCAGCTTAGACGGGACAGGGGCCTACGAGCAGTACTTC	CASSLDGTGAYEQYF
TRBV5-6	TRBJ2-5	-	TGTGCCAGCAGCGAGACAGGGCGGGAAGTAGAGACCCAGTACTTC	CASSETGREVETQYF
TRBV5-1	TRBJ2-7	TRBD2	TGCGCCAGCAGCCTAGGACTAGCTTTGTACGAGCAGTACTTC	CASSLGLALYEQYF
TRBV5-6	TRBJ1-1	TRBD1	TGTGCCAGCAGCTTGGATACAGGGGGGAAAGCTTTCTTT	CASSLDTGGKAFF
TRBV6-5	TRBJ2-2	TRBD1	TGTGCCAGCAGTTACTCCTCAGGGGGCCGCACCGGGGAGCTGTTTTTT	CASSYSSGGRTGELFF
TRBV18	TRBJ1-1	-	TGTGCCAGCTCACTTCCTGGAGGCAGGGGACCCATGAACACTGAAGCTTTCTTT	CASSLPGGRGPMNTEAFF
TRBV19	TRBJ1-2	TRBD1	TGTGCCAGTAGTGGACGGACAGGGGACACTAGCTATGGCTACACCTTC	CASSGRTGDTSYGYTF
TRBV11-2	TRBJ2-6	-	TGTGCCAGCAGCTCTGTTCGCTCTGGGGCCAACGTCCTGACTTTC	CASSSVRSGANVLTF
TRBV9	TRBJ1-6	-	TGTGCCAGCAGCGTAGACGGGAGCTATTCACCCCTCCACTTT	CASSVDGSYSPLHF
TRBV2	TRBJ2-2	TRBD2	TGTGCCAGCAGACGTCTAGCGGGGGCTCCCGGGGAGCTGTTTTTT	CASRRLAGAPGELFF
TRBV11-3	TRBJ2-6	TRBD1	TGTGCCAGCAGCTTAGGGGACGTGGGGCAGGGGGCCTCTGGGGCCAACGTCCTGACTTTC	CASSLGDVGQGASGANVLTF
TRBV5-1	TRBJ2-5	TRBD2	TGCGCCAGCAGCTATTCTAGCGGGGGGGCCCTTGAGACCCAGTACTTC	CASSYSSGGALETQYF
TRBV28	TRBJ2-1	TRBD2	TGTGCCAGCAGTTTACTAGCGGGAAACAATGAGCAGTTCTTC	CASSLLAGNNEQFF
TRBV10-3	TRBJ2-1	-	TGTGCCATCAGTAGGCTAGGAGCGAGGGAGTCCTACAATGAGCAGTTCTTC	CAISRLGARESYNEQFF
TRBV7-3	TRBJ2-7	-	TGTGCCAGCAGCCAGGGGGGCAATGCGGTCTACGAGCAGTACTTC	CASSQGGNAVYEQYF
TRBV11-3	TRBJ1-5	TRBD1	TGTGCCAGCAGCTTCTACAGGGGGCGTCAGCCCCAGCATTTT	CASSFYRGRQPQHF
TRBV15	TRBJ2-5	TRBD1	TGTGCCACCAGCAGAGATCTGCGACAGGGTGTTGAGACCCAGTACTTC	CATSRDLRQGVETQYF
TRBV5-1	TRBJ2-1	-	TGCGCCAGCAGCCCGGCGGGTAAGAATGAGCAGTTCTTC	CASSPAGKNEQFF
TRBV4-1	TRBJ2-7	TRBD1	TGCGCCAGCAGCCCGCACGCACAGGGGTACAAGCAGTACTTC	CASSPHAQGYKQYF
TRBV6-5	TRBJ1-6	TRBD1	TGTGCCAGCAGTACCGACAGGGAAACACCCCTCCACTTT	CASSTDRETPLHF
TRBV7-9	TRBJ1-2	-	TGTGCCAGCAGCCCCCAAGAGTTTTACTATGGCTACACCTTC	CASSPQEFYYGYTF
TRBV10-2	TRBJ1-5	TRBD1	TGCGCCAGCAGCCAGGGACAGAGTAGCAATCAGCCCCAGCATTTT	CASSQGQSSNQPQHF
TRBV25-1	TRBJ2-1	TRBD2	TGTGCCAGCAGTGAAGTACTAGCGGGGCCCCCCCTTGACAATGAGCAGTTCTTC	CASSEVLAGPPLDNEQFF
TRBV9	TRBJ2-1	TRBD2	TGTGCCAGCAGCGTCAGGACTAGCGGGGGGAGGGATGAGCAGTTCTTC	CASSVRTSGGRDEQFF
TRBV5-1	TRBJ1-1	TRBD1	TGCGCCAGCACCAGGACAGGGGTCACTGAAGCTTTCTTT	CASTRTGVTEAFF
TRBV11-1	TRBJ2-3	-	TGTGCCAGCAGCTTGCCAGACAAAGATACGCAGTATTTT	CASSLPDKDTQYF
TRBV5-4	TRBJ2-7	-	TGTGCCAGCAGATACCAGGGGGACTGGGCCTACGAGCAGTACTTC	CASRYQGDWAYEQYF
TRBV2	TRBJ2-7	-	TGTGCCAGCAGTGAAACAGGGCAAACCTACGAGCAGTACTTC	CASSETGQTYEQYF
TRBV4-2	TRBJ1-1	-	TGTGCCAGCAGCCAAGATCAGGGGTTGACTGAAGCTTTCTTT	CASSQDQGLTEAFF
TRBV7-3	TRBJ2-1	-	TGTGCCAGCAGCTTAAACAGCCCAGACAATGAGCAGTTCTTC	CASSLNSPDNEQFF
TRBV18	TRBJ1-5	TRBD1	TGTGCCAGCTCACCCCCCGGACAGGGGGCGAATAGCAATCAGCCCCAGCATTTT	CASSPPGQGANSNQPQHF
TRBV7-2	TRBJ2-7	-	TGTGCCAGCAGCTTAGACATAGGCGGGCAGTACTTC	CASSLDIGGQYF
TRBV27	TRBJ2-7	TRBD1	TGTGCCAGCAGTCCAATAGGACAGGGATTCGACGAGCAGTACTTC	CASSPIGQGFDEQYF